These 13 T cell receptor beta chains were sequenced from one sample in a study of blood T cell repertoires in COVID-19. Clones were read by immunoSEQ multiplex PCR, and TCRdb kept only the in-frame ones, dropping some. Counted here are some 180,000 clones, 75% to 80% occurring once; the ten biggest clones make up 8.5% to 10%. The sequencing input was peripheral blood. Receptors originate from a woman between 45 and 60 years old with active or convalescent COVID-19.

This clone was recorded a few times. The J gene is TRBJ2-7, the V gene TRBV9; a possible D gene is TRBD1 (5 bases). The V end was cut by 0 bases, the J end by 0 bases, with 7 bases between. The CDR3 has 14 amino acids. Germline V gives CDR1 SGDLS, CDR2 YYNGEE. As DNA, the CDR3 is TGTGCCAGCAGCGTAGGAGACAGCTCCTACGAGCAGTACTTC. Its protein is CASSVGDSSYEQYF.

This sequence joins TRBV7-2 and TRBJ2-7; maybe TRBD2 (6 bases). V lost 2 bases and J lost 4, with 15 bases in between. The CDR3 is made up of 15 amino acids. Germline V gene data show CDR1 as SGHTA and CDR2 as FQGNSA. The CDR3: CASSLSGVGGYEQYF. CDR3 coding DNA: TGTGCCAGCAGCTTAAGCGGAGTGGGAGGATACGAGCAGTACTTC.

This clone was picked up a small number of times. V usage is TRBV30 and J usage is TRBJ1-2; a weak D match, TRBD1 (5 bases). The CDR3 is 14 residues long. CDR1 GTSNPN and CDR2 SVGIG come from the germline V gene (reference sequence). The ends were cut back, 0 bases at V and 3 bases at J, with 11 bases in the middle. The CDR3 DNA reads TGTGCCTGGAGTGTAGGGGTGCACGACTATGGCTACACCTTC. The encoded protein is CAWSVGVHDYGYTF.

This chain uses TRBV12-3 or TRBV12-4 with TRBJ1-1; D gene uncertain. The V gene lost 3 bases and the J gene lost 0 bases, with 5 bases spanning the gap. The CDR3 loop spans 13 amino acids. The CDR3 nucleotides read TGTGCCAGCAGTTTGCAGATGAACACTGAAGCTTTCTTT. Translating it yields CASSLQMNTEAFF.

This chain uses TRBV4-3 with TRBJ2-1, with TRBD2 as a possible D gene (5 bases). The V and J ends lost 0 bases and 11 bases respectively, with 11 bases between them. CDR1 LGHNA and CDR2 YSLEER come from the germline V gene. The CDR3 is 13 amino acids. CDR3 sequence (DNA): TGCGCCAGCAGCCAAGATAGGAGGAATCAGCAGTTCTTC. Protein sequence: CASSQDRRNQQFF.

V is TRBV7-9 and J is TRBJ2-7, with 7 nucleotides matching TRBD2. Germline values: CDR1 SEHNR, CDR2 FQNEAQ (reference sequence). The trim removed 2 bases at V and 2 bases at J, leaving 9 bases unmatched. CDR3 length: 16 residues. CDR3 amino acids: CASSLPTRDYTYEQYF. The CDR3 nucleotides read TGTGCCAGCAGCTTACCGACCAGGGACTACACCTACGAGCAGTACTTC.

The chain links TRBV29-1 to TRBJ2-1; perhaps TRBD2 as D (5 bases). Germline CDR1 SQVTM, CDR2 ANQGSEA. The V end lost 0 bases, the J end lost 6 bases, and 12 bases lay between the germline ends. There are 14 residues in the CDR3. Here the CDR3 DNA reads TGCAGCGTTGAAGATTTGAGGGTCGGCAATGAGCAGTTCTTC. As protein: CSVEDLRVGNEQFF.

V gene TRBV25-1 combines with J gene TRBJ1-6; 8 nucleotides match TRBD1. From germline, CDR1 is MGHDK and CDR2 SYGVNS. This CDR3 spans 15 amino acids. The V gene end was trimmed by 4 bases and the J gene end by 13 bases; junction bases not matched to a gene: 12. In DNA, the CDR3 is TGTGCCAGCAGTGGACCGGACAGGGAAGGTTTTCCCCTCCACTTT. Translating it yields CASSGPDREGFPLHF.

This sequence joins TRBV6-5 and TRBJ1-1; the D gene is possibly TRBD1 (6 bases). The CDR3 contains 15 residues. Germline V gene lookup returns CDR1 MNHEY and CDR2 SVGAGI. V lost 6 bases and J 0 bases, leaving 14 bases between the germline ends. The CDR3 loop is CASSPRQVMNTEAFF. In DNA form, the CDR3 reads TGTGCCAGCAGCCCCAGACAGGTAATGAACACTGAAGCTTTCTTT.

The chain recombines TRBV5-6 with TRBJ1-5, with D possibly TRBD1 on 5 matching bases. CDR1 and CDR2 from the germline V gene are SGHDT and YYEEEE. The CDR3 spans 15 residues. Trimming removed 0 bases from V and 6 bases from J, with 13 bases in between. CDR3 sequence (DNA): TGTGCCAGCAGCTTGGACAGGCAGCCCGCTCAGCCCCAGCATTTT. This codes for CASSLDRQPAQPQHF.

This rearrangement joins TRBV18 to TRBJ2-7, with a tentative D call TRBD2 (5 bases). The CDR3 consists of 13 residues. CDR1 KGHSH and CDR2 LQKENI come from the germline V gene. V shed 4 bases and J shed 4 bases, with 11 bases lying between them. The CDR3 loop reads CASSLSEGYEQYF. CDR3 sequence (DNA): TGTGCCAGCTCACTCTCCGAGGGTTACGAGCAGTACTTC.

CDR3 in DNA: TGTGCCAGCAGTCCTCCCAGGGATTTGGAGACCCAGTACTTC. The encoded protein is CASSPPRDLETQYF. The V and J genes are TRBV28 and TRBJ2-5; D perhaps matches TRBD1 (5 bases). Between the trimmed V and J ends, which lost 5 bases and 5 bases, there was a span of 15 bases. CDR1 and CDR2 from the germline V gene are MDHEN and SYDVKM. This CDR3 region has 14 residues.

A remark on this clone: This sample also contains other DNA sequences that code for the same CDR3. The CDR3 protein is CASSIGQQETQYF. In DNA, the CDR3 is TGTGCCAGTAGTATAGGGCAGCAAGAGACCCAGTACTTC. This sequence joins TRBV19 and TRBJ2-5; D gene unclear. Germline V gene data show CDR1 as LNHDA and CDR2 as SQIVND (reference sequence). Trimming pared 1 base from V and 2 bases from J, leaving 5 bases between. The CDR3 is 13 residues long.